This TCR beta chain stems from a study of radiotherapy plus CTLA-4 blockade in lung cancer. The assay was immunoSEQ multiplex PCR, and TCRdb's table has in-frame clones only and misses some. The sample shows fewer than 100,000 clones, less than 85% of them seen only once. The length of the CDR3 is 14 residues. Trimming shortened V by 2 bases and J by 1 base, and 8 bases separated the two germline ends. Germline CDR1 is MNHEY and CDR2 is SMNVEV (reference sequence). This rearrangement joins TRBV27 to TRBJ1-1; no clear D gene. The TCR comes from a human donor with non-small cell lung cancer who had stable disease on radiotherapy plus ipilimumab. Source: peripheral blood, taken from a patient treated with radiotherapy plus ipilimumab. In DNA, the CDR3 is TGTGCCAGCAGTTTAATAGCCAGGAACACTGAAGCTTTCTTT. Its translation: CASSLIARNTEAFF.